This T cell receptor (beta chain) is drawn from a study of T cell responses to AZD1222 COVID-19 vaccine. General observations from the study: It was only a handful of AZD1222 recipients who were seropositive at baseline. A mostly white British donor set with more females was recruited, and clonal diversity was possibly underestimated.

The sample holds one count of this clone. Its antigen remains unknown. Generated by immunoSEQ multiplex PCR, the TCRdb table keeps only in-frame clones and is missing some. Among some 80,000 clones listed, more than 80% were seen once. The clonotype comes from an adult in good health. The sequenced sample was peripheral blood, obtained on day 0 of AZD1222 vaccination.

Here the CDR3 DNA reads TGTGCCAGCAGGGCAAACTCTGGAAACACCATATATTTT. As protein: CASRANSGNTIYF. The chain links TRBV2 to TRBJ1-3; D gene uncertain. The CDR3 totals 13 residues. Germline CDR1 reads SNHLY; CDR2 reads FYNNEI. The V end lost 6 bases, the J end lost 0 bases, and 6 bases lay between the germline ends.